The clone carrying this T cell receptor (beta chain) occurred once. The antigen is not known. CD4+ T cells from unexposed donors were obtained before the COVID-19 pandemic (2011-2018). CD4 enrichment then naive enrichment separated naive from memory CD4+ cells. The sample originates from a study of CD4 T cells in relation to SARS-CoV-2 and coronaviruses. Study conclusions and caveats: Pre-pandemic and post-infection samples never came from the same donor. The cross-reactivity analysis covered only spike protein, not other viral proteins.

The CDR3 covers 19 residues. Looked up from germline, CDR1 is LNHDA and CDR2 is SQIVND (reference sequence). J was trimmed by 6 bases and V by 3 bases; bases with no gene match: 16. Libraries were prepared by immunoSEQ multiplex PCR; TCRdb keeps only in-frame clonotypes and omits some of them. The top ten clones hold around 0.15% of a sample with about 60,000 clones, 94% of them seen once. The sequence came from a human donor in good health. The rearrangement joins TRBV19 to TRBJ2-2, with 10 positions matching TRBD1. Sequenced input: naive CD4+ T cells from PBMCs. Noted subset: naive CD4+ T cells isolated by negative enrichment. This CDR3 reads CASSMEGPARTGGPGELFF. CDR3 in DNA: TGTGCCAGTAGTATGGAAGGGCCTGCGAGGACAGGGGGGCCCGGGGAGCTGTTTTTT. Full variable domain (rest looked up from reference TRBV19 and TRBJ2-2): DGGITQSPKYLFRKEGQNVTLSCEQNLNHDAMYWYRQDPGQGLRLIYYSQIVNDFQKGDIAEGYSVSREKKESFPLTVTSAQKNPTAFYLCASSMEGPARTGGPGELFFGEGSRLTVL.